Listed here are 20 T cell receptor beta chains from one sample, sequenced in a study of vaccination effects on CD4 cells after COVID-19. This table comes from immunoSEQ multiplex PCR, and its TCRdb copy is limited to in-frame clones, with some not included. The table shows roughly 36,000 clones, with roughly 79% occurring only once. Their antigens remain unidentified. Following 10 days of culture, CD4+ T cells were isolated. The sample here was CD4+ T cells from PBMCs cultured without peptide, taken before COVID-19 vaccination. All receptors derive from a human donor who received a COVID-19 vaccine.

The chain employs TRBV5-5 and TRBJ1-2; D remains unclear. V was shortened by 3 bases and J by 5 bases, with 14 bases between the two germline ends. Germline V gene data show CDR1 as SGHKS and CDR2 as YYEKEE (reference sequence). The CDR3 consists of 14 residues. CDR3 coding DNA: TGTGCCAGCAGCTCGGACGGCGGGGTTTATGGCTACACCTTC. Its translation: CASSSDGGVYGYTF.

This chain uses TRBV4-3 with TRBJ1-6; TRBD1 matches at 8 bases. The CDR3 consists of 17 residues. The J segment lost 10 bases and the V segment lost 0 bases, leaving 11 bases of the junction unmatched. The germline CDR1 and CDR2 sequences are LGHNA and YSLEER. The CDR3 spells CASSQEGPGTGGSPLHF. The CDR3 nucleotides are TGCGCCAGCAGCCAAGAAGGTCCCGGGACAGGAGGCTCACCCCTCCACTTT.

CDR3 protein: CASSLGGQSRKLFF. CDR3 DNA: TGTGCCAGCAGCTTAGGGGGACAGTCGAGAAAACTGTTTTTT. The J gene is TRBJ1-4, the V gene TRBV7-2; 7 bases are shared with TRBD1. With 1 base clipped from V and 10 bases from J, the junction kept 6 bases outside the gene matches. The CDR3 loop spans 14 amino acids. In germline, CDR1 is SGHTA, CDR2 FQGNSA.

The rearrangement links TRBV30 to TRBJ1-6; TRBD1 might be the D (5 bases). The germline V gene has CDR1 GTSNPN and CDR2 SVGIG (reference sequence). The CDR3 contains 16 residues. With 1 base removed from V and 5 bases from J, the gap between germline ends came to 15 bases. CDR3 nucleotides: TGTGCCTGGAGTGGGGTTGGGGCAGCTAATAATTCACCCCTCCACTTT. Protein: CAWSGVGAANNSPLHF. The entire variable domain, with the rest obtained from reference TRBV30 and TRBJ1-6, is as follows: SQTIHQWPATLVQPVGSPLSLECTVEGTSNPNLYWYRQAAGRGLQLLFYSVGIGQISSEVPQNLSASRPQDRQFILSSKKLLLSDSGFYLCAWSGVGAANNSPLHFGNGTRLTVT.

The chain couples TRBV6-2 or TRBV6-3 to TRBJ2-3, with 14 nucleotides matching TRBD2. The length of the CDR3 is 21 residues. Germline CDR1 MNHEY, CDR2 SVGEGT. Losses at the gene ends were 6 bases for V and 0 bases for J; bases not matched to a gene: 17. The CDR3 is CASSRTTGLAGGYLSTDTQYF. The CDR3 nucleotides read TGTGCCAGCAGCAGAACTACTGGACTAGCGGGGGGATACCTTAGCACAGATACGCAGTATTTT.

The V gene is TRBV6-5, the J gene TRBJ1-4; TRBD1 aligns across 7 bases. With V trimmed by 0 bases and J by 10 bases, 8 bases remained unmatched. Germline V CDR1 and CDR2: MNHEY, SVGAGI. The CDR3 has 15 residues. CDR3 in DNA: TGTGCCAGCAGTTACTCCGACAGGGAAGTTACAAAACTGTTTTTT. This sequence encodes CASSYSDREVTKLFF.

The V and J genes are TRBV5-6 and TRBJ2-3; a possible D gene is TRBD2 (7 bases). The CDR3 spans 16 residues. In germline, CDR1 is SGHDT, CDR2 YYEEEE. Trimming shortened V by 4 bases and J by 7 bases, and 22 bases separated the two germline ends. DNA for the CDR3: TGTGCCAGCAGCCCTCCCACCGGAAGGGGGGGGAATACGCAGTATTTT. As protein: CASSPPTGRGGNTQYF.

This chain joins TRBV2 and TRBJ2-5, with 7 bases identical to TRBD2. The length of the CDR3 is 16 residues. Germline V gives CDR1 SNHLY, CDR2 FYNNEI. Trimming at V came to 4 bases and at J to 1 base, leaving 9 bases not matched to a gene. CDR3 DNA: TGTGCCAGCAGTGGTAGCGGGTGGGCCGCCCAAGAGACCCAGTACTTC. Translated: CASSGSGWAAQETQYF.

This clone showed up just a few times. The CDR3 sequence: CASSLWARSNQPQHF. The CDR3 coding sequence is TGTGCCAGCAGTTTATGGGCAAGGAGCAATCAGCCCCAGCATTTT. This chain joins TRBV28 and TRBJ1-5; no reliable D call. Trimming removed 0 bases at V and 1 base at J, with 7 bases between. CDR3 length: 15 residues. CDR1 is MDHEN and CDR2 is SYDVKM in the germline V gene.

V is TRBV24-1 and J is TRBJ1-2; D not certain. Germline V gives CDR1 KGHDR, CDR2 SFDVKD. The length of the CDR3 is 13 residues. Trimming removed 9 bases from V and 2 bases from J, with 12 bases in between. This chain's CDR3 is CATREGTNYGYTF. As DNA, the CDR3 is TGTGCCACCCGGGAGGGCACCAACTATGGCTACACCTTC.

The rearrangement joins TRBV28 to TRBJ1-1, with a possible D match to TRBD1 (5 bases). The CDR3 spans 15 residues. Germline values: CDR1 MDHEN, CDR2 SYDVKM. Trimming pared 6 bases from V and 5 bases from J, leaving 19 bases between. The CDR3 here is CASSVAGGGRTEAFF. The CDR3 nucleotides are TGTGCCAGCAGCGTCGCTGGGGGGGGAAGGACTGAAGCTTTCTTT.

This clone was observed a few times. The CDR3: CASYSLQGEAFF. CDR3 DNA sequence: TGTGCCAGCTACTCCTTACAGGGTGAAGCTTTCTTT. J is TRBJ1-1 and V is TRBV28; maybe TRBD1 (6 bases). V dropped 8 bases and J dropped 7 bases, with 14 bases sitting between them. Germline V gives CDR1 MDHEN, CDR2 SYDVKM. The CDR3 covers 12 residues.

By sample share, this clone is medium-sized (0.01 to 0.1%). The V call is TRBV5-1, the J call TRBJ2-7; 8 positions match TRBD1. The CDR3 sequence is 14 residues long. Trimming took 4 bases from V and 2 from J; bases not matched to a gene: 5. CDR1 is SGHRS, CDR2 YFSETQ, per germline. The CDR3 loop is CASSPTGQAYEQYF. DNA for the CDR3: TGCGCCAGCAGCCCGACGGGACAGGCCTACGAGCAGTACTTC.

The chain employs TRBV14 and TRBJ2-4; the D call may be TRBD1 or TRBD2 (5 bases each). The CDR3 runs to 13 residues. Trimming cost V 4 bases and J 1 base, with 5 bases left between them. CDR1 and CDR2 from the germline V gene are SGHDN and FVKESK. The CDR3 DNA reads TGTGCCAGCAGCCGGGGGGCCAAAAACATTCAGTACTTC. Residues: CASSRGAKNIQYF. Variable domain in full (rest from reference TRBV14 and TRBJ2-4): EAGVTQFPSHSVIEKGQTVTLRCDPISGHDNLYWYRRVMGKEIKFLLHFVKESKQDESGMPNNRFLAERTGGTYSTLKVQPAELEDSGVYFCASSRGAKNIQYFGAGTRLSVL.

This chain uses TRBV19 with TRBJ2-3; TRBD2 matches at 9 bases. V trimming: 5 bases; J trimming: 3 bases; junction bases outside the gene matches: 9. This CDR3 spans 16 amino acids. Germline lookup yields CDR1 LNHDA and CDR2 SQIVND (reference sequence). The CDR3 protein is CASSPIAGVDTDTQYF. The CDR3 DNA follows: TGTGCCAGTAGTCCAATAGCGGGAGTCGATACAGATACGCAGTATTTT.

The chain combines TRBV11-2 with TRBJ1-1; D unresolved. Per the germline V gene, CDR1 is SGHAT and CDR2 is FQNNGV. The CDR3 extends over 13 amino acids. Trimming pared 3 bases from V and 6 bases from J, leaving 11 bases between. The CDR3 here is CASSLNYLSEAFF. In DNA form, the CDR3 reads TGTGCCAGCAGCTTGAACTACCTATCTGAAGCTTTCTTT.

This chain uses TRBV5-8 with TRBJ2-7; no clear D. CDR3 length: 13 amino acids. V lost 2 bases, J lost 3 bases, and 9 bases lay in between. Germline loops: CDR1 SGHTS, CDR2 YDEGEE. CDR3 nucleotides: TGTGCCAGCAGCTTTCGAACCGTCTACGAGCAGTACTTC. It translates to CASSFRTVYEQYF.

The chain employs TRBV5-1 and TRBJ2-5, with a tentative D call TRBD1 (6 bases). The germline gives CDR1 SGHRS, CDR2 YFSETQ. The CDR3 is 16 residues long. Trimming removed 0 bases from V and 5 bases from J, with 17 bases in between. CDR3 in amino acids: CASSLGGQGNHETQYF. CDR3 bases: TGCGCCAGCAGCTTGGGCGGGCAGGGGAATCACGAGACCCAGTACTTC.

This chain uses TRBV6-2 or TRBV6-3 with TRBJ1-5, with D perhaps matching TRBD1 (6 bases). The ends were cut back, 6 bases at V and 0 bases at J, with 9 bases in the middle. CDR3 length: 14 amino acids. Germline CDR1 reads MNHEY; CDR2 reads SVGEGT. The CDR3 DNA follows: TGTGCCAGCAGCAGGGGTTATAGCAATCAGCCCCAGCATTTT. This sequence encodes CASSRGYSNQPQHF.

By share, this clone counts as medium-sized. The V and J genes are TRBV5-1 and TRBJ1-1; D gene ambiguous. The germline V and J ends were trimmed by 2 bases and 1 base, with 6 bases remaining between them. This CDR3 spans 13 amino acids. Germline CDR1 SGHRS, CDR2 YFSETQ. Written as DNA, the CDR3 is TGCGCCAGCAGCTTTGAGGGGAACACTGAAGCTTTCTTT. Its translation is CASSFEGNTEAFF.